These 13 T cell receptor beta chains were all obtained from the same sample, sequenced in a study of blood T cell repertoires in COVID-19. Measured with immunoSEQ multiplex PCR; TCRdb has only the in-frame clones, and not every one. The sample has 130,000 to 150,000 clones, roughly 86% seen once. The specimen was peripheral blood. The receptor source for this set is a human donor in a cohort sampled during active COVID-19.

The gene calls are TRBV29-1 and TRBJ2-1; 8 bases line up with TRBD1. The CDR3 spans 13 residues. In germline, CDR1 is SQVTM, CDR2 ANQGSEA. V shed 3 bases, J shed 6 bases, and the junction held 4 bases outside the gene matches. CDR3 amino acids: CSVDRGQVNEQFF. Written as DNA, the CDR3 is TGCAGCGTTGACCGGGGACAGGTCAATGAGCAGTTCTTC.

This CDR3 reads CASSYSMEGGETQYF. DNA of the CDR3: TGTGCCAGCAGTTATTCGATGGAGGGGGGGGAGACCCAGTACTTC. The rearrangement links TRBV6-2 or TRBV6-3 to TRBJ2-5; weak D call: TRBD2 (7 bases). CDR3 size: 15 residues. Per the germline V gene, CDR1 is MNHEY and CDR2 is SVGEGT. Trimming removed 3 bases at V and 5 bases at J, with 16 bases between.

This CDR3 reads CASSRLNTGVGNTIYF. In DNA, the CDR3 is TGTGCCAGCAGTCGACTTAATACAGGGGTCGGAAACACCATATATTTT. The rearrangement joins TRBV6-6 to TRBJ1-3; 7 positions match TRBD1. CDR3 length equals 16 residues. Per germline, CDR1 MNHNY and CDR2 SVGAGI (reference sequence). V shed 5 bases and J 4 bases; nucleotides not matched to a gene: 11.

The V call is TRBV6-2 or TRBV6-3, the J call TRBJ2-2, with 9 bases fitting TRBD1. The germline CDR1 and CDR2 sequences are MNHEY and SVGEGT. The V and J ends lost 6 bases and 6 bases, in that order; junction bases with no gene match: 5. The CDR3 is 14 amino acids. The CDR3 here is CASSRRQGAGELFF. For the CDR3, the DNA is TGTGCCAGCAGCCGACGACAGGGGGCCGGGGAGCTGTTTTTT.

This sequence joins TRBV18 and TRBJ1-4, with 8 bases lining up with TRBD1. CDR1 and CDR2 from the germline V gene are KGHSH and LQKENI. J lost 7 bases, V lost 3 bases, and 4 bases had no gene match. CDR3 length: 14 amino acids. The CDR3 bases are TGTGCCAGCTCACCGGACAGGGTGATTGAAAAACTGTTTTTT. Protein: CASSPDRVIEKLFF.

This chain connects TRBV3-1 (or the pseudogene TRBV3-2) to TRBJ2-5, with a possible D match to TRBD2 (5 bases). The germline V gene has CDR1 LGHDT and CDR2 YNNKEL (reference sequence). V gave up 2 bases and J gave up 3 bases, with 28 bases separating them. There are 20 residues in the CDR3. This CDR3 reads CASSQKGAGLERVNEETQYF. DNA for the CDR3: TGTGCCAGCAGCCAAAAAGGCGCAGGACTTGAAAGAGTTAACGAAGAGACCCAGTACTTC.

Only one count was recorded for this clone. CDR3 sequence: CASSFGQGRYYGYTF. The CDR3 DNA is TGTGCCAGCAGCTTCGGACAGGGCCGGTACTATGGCTACACCTTC. The rearrangement joins TRBV5-5 to TRBJ1-2, with 8 bases matching TRBD1. Germline V CDR1 and CDR2: SGHKS, YYEKEE (reference sequence). The CDR3 runs to 15 residues. V gave up 2 bases and J gave up 3 bases; unmatched junction bases: 6.

CDR3 loop: CASSPSRQGTRAFF. CDR3 bases: TGTGCCAGCAGCCCCTCGAGACAGGGCACACGGGCTTTCTTT. This sequence joins TRBV7-2 and TRBJ1-1; 7 bases map to TRBD1. The V gene end was trimmed by 5 bases and the J gene end by 11 bases; junction bases not matched to a gene: 14. Germline CDR1 is SGHTA and CDR2 is FQGNSA. The CDR3 totals 14 residues.

This chain uses TRBV7-9 with TRBJ2-1; 7 bases fit TRBD2. The V segment lost 5 bases and the J segment 0 bases; nucleotides outside the gene matches: 7. The germline V gene encodes CDR1 SEHNR and CDR2 FQNEAQ (reference sequence). The CDR3 contains 16 residues. In DNA, the CDR3 is TGTGCCAGCAGCGAACTAGCGACGAGCTCCTACAATGAGCAGTTCTTC. Translation gives CASSELATSSYNEQFF.

This clone was counted ten times or more. V is TRBV7-6 and J is TRBJ1-3; D uncertain. CDR3 length: 16 residues. Trimming removed 5 bases from V and 0 bases from J, with 14 bases in between. In germline, CDR1 is SGHVS, CDR2 FNYEAQ. CDR3 DNA sequence: TGTGCCAGCAGCACTCCCTCAACCGACTCTGGAAACACCATATATTTT. Its protein is CASSTPSTDSGNTIYF.

The chain links TRBV11-2 to TRBJ2-5; 8 positions agree with TRBD2. Germline CDR1 reads SGHAT; CDR2 reads FQNNGV. J gave up 2 bases and V 3 bases, and 11 bases lay outside the gene matches. The length of the CDR3 is 17 residues. The CDR3 DNA reads as TGTGCCAGCAGCTTCGGGGGGCGCGGGGGGCGTCAAGAGACCCAGTACTTC. This gives the protein CASSFGGRGGRQETQYF.

This chain links TRBV5-1 with TRBJ1-2; 7 positions agree with TRBD1. Losses at the gene ends were 3 bases for V and 4 bases for J; bases not matched to a gene: 6. The CDR3 contains 14 residues. Germline lookup yields CDR1 SGHRS and CDR2 YFSETQ. CDR3 in DNA: TGCGCCAGCAGCTATGGACAGGCCAGCTATGGCTACACCTTC. Translation: CASSYGQASYGYTF. The whole variable domain, remainder taken from reference TRBV5-1 and TRBJ1-2, is KAGVTQTPRYLIKTRGQQVTLSCSPISGHRSVSWYQQTPGQGLQFLFEYFSETQRNKGNFPGRFSGRQFSNSRSEMNVSTLELGDSALYLCASSYGQASYGYTFGSGTRLTVV.

The chain uses TRBV2 and TRBJ2-3, with D possibly matching TRBD1 (6 bases). CDR3 length: 13 residues. Germline V gives CDR1 SNHLY, CDR2 FYNNEI. V was cut by 4 bases and J by 6 bases, with 11 bases left in between. The CDR3 region has the DNA TGTGCCAGCAGTGCCGGGACACACGATACGCAGTATTTT. As protein: CASSAGTHDTQYF.